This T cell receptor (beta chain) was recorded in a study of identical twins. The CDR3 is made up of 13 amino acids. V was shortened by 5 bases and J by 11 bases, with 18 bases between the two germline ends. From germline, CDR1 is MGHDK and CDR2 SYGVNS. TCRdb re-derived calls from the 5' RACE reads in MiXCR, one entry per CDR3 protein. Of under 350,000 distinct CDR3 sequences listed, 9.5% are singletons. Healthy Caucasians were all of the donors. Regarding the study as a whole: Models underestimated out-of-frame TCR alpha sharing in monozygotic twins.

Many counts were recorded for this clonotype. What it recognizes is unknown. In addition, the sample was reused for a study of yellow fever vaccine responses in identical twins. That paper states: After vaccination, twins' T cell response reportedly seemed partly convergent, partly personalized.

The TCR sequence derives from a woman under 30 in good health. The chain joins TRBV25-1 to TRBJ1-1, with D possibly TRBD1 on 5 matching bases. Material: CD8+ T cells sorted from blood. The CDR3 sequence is CASSHLGPKGAFF. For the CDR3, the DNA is TGTGCCAGCAGTCACCTGGGACCAAAGGGGGCTTTCTTT.